This TCR beta chain is from a study of cytomegalovirus exposure and HLA in healthy donors. The PCR used 60 Vbeta and 13 Jbeta primers. The table came from immunoSEQ multiplex PCR; TCRdb's copy has only in-frame clones and leaves some out. The table includes approximately 100,000 clones, about 80% detected once. This clonotype was sampled from a woman aged 40 to 49 in good health and CMV-seronegative. The sequenced sample was PBMCs.

The DNA for the CDR3 is TGTGCCAGCAGCTTAACGGCGGGAGGGATTAGCACAGATACGCAGTATTTT. Its translation is CASSLTAGGISTDTQYF. The chain uses TRBV11-2 and TRBJ2-3, with 9 nucleotides matching TRBD2. Losses at the gene ends were 2 bases for V and 0 bases for J; bases not matched to a gene: 6. This CDR3 comprises 17 residues. Germline V gives CDR1 SGHAT, CDR2 FQNNGV.